A selection of T cell receptor beta chains follows, all from one sample in a study of blood T cell repertoires in COVID-19. Sequencing used immunoSEQ multiplex PCR; TCRdb keeps in-frame clones, though not all of them. Of about 480,000 clones listed, more than 85% are singletons. The sample comprised PBMCs or T cells enriched from blood (not recorded which). These receptors originate from an older woman who had recovered from COVID-19. Both conserved end residues are part of each CDR3. The D gene is left open where the match is weak. Clone size, where shown, is once, few, many, or a class for clones that have expanded.

J	size	D	V	DNA	CDR3
TRBJ2-2	NA	NA	TRBV25-1	TGTGCCAGCAGTGAATATCGGACGGACTCGAACACCGGGGAGCTGTTTTTT	CASSEYRTDSNTGELFF
TRBJ1-1	NA	TRBD1	TRBV25-1	TGTGCCAGCAGTGCAGGGACAGGGGGCGCTGGATGGACTGAAGCTTTCTTT	CASSAGTGGAGWTEAFF
TRBJ1-5	once	NA	TRBV6-1	TGTGCCAGCAGTGAAGAGGGAGGTCAGCCCCAGCATTTT	CASSEEGGQPQHF
TRBJ2-1	NA	TRBD2	TRBV2	TGTGCCAGCAGTGCACTCGCTCGCGGGGGGTACAATGAGCAGTTCTTC	CASSALARGGYNEQFF
TRBJ2-1	NA	TRBD2	TRBV5-1	TGCGCCAGCAGCTTGGTGGCAGCTAGGGAGGGTGAGCAGTTCTTC	CASSLVAAREGEQFF
TRBJ1-2	NA	TRBD1	TRBV29-1	TGCAGCGTTGGGGAACAGGGGGCTGACTATGGCTACACCTTC	CSVGEQGADYGYTF
TRBJ2-3	once	TRBD2	TRBV5-1	TGCGCCAGCAGCGGCGGGACTAGCGGGGTTGGGGATACGCAGTATTTT	CASSGGTSGVGDTQYF
TRBJ2-1	NA	NA	TRBV29-1	TGCAGCGTGAGCGAGAGCTCCTACAATGAGCAGTTCTTC	CSVSESSYNEQFF
TRBJ1-1	NA	TRBD1	TRBV11-3	TGTGCCAGCAGCTTGATGACTACCGGGACAGGGGGTGAAGCTTTCTTT	CASSLMTTGTGGEAFF
TRBJ2-3	NA	NA	TRBV7-9	TGTGCCAGCAGCCCTATCACAGATACGCAGTATTTT	CASSPITDTQYF
TRBJ1-2	NA	NA	TRBV7-7	TGTGCTAGCAGCTTTAGACGGGAGGTAGGCGGCTACACCTTC	CASSFRREVGGYTF
TRBJ2-7	NA	TRBD1	TRBV7-9	TGTGCCAGCACCAAAATCAGGGGACAGTACTCCTACGAGCAGTACTTC	CASTKIRGQYSYEQYF
TRBJ2-5	NA	NA	TRBV6-5	TGTGCCAGCAGTTACGAGAGAGAGACCCAGTACTTC	CASSYERETQYF
TRBJ1-5	NA	NA	TRBV5-1	TGCGCCAGCAGCTTGTCCCCCGCGGGAGAGAATCAGCCCCAGCATTTT	CASSLSPAGENQPQHF
TRBJ2-1	NA	NA	TRBV15	TGTGCCACCAGCAGGACCCTCGGACTTGAGAATGAGCAGTTCTTC	CATSRTLGLENEQFF
TRBJ1-1	NA	NA	TRBV30	TGTGCCTGGAGTAAGGTTGGGCCTGAAGCTTTCTTT	CAWSKVGPEAFF
TRBJ1-1	once	NA	TRBV18	TGTGCCAGCTTGCAGGGGTTGAACACTGAAGCTTTCTTT	CASLQGLNTEAFF
TRBJ2-1	few	NA	TRBV27	TGTGCCAGCAGTTCCTTGGGGCTCCAAGAGAATGAGCAGTTCTTC	CASSSLGLQENEQFF
TRBJ2-5	NA	TRBD1	TRBV6-6	TGTGCCAGCACCCCCGGGACAGTCCAAGAGACCCAGTACTTC	CASTPGTVQETQYF
TRBJ2-1	NA	NA	TRBV5-4	TGTGCCAGCAGTCCCCTAGGGGGGGGCCCTCTCTACAATGAGCAGTTCTTC	CASSPLGGGPLYNEQFF
TRBJ2-1	NA	TRBD2	TRBV10-3	TGTGCCATCAGTGAGACGGGGGGGCCCAATGAGCAGTTCTTC	CAISETGGPNEQFF
TRBJ1-1	NA	TRBD1	TRBV7-2	TGTGCCAGCAGCCACCGACAGGGCGGGAACACTGAAGCTTTCTTT	CASSHRQGGNTEAFF
TRBJ2-1	NA	NA	TRBV5-4	TGTGCCAGCAGCTTGGGTGGGGGGACCTACAATGAGCAGTTCTTC	CASSLGGGTYNEQFF
TRBJ1-2	NA	NA	TRBV2	TGTGCCAGCACCCGGGGGGGCTATGGCTACACCTTC	CASTRGGYGYTF
TRBJ2-1	few	NA	TRBV2	TGTGCCAGCAGTGAAGAGGCGGGGGCCCCTCCTGGGCAGTTCTTC	CASSEEAGAPPGQFF
TRBJ1-2	NA	NA	TRBV2	TGTGCCAGCAGTGAGGCGGGTGGCTATGGCTACACCTTC	CASSEAGGYGYTF
TRBJ1-5	few	NA	TRBV30	TGTGCCTGGAGTGTCCGACAGGCATTCCCCAATCAGCCCCAGCATTTT	CAWSVRQAFPNQPQHF
TRBJ2-3	NA	TRBD2	TRBV6-5	TGTGCCAGCAGTTACGATAGCGGGGGCACAGATACGCAGTATTTT	CASSYDSGGTDTQYF
TRBJ1-2	NA	NA	TRBV7-8	TGTGCCAGCAGGATCGGGACGGGGCAGGGGTATGGCTACACCTTC	CASRIGTGQGYGYTF
TRBJ1-2	NA	NA	TRBV5-1	TGCGCCAGCCGAGGAACTGTTGGAAGAAACTATGGCTACACCTTC	CASRGTVGRNYGYTF
TRBJ2-4	NA	TRBD1	TRBV27	TGTGCCAGCAGTGAAGGACAGGCCCTAATCAAAAACATTCAGTACTTC	CASSEGQALIKNIQYF
TRBJ2-2	NA	TRBD1	TRBV5-4	TGTGCCAGCAGCCGATCCCCGGGACAGGGGCCGACGAACACCGGGGAGCTGTTTTTT	CASSRSPGQGPTNTGELFF
TRBJ2-1	NA	TRBD1	TRBV14	TGTGCCAGCAGTCGGGACAGGTCCAATGAGCAGTTCTTC	CASSRDRSNEQFF
TRBJ2-4	NA	TRBD1	TRBV5-4	TGTGCCAGCAGCCCTACGACAGGGACCATTCAGTACTTC	CASSPTTGTIQYF
TRBJ1-4	NA	NA	TRBV19	TGTGCCAGTAGTACAACAGGGCTGGGTGAAAAACTGTTTTTT	CASSTTGLGEKLFF
TRBJ2-1	NA	NA	TRBV21-1	TGTGCCAGCAGCAAAGTTTCGCGGGGGCGGCTTCGGGATGAGCAGTTCTTC	CASSKVSRGRLRDEQFF
TRBJ2-3	NA	NA	TRBV6-5	TGTGCCAGCAGTTCCCCGGGGATCGGTACGCAGTATTTT	CASSSPGIGTQYF
TRBJ2-2	NA	NA	TRBV19	TGTGCCAGTACTCAGGCTCGCTCCGGGGAGCTGTTTTTT	CASTQARSGELFF
TRBJ1-1	NA	NA	TRBV2	TGTGCCAGCGTCGGCACTGAAGCTTTCTTT	CASVGTEAFF
TRBJ1-1	NA	TRBD1	TRBV6-1	TGTGCCAGCAGTGAAACCACAGGGGGCTCAACTGAAGCTTTCTTT	CASSETTGGSTEAFF
TRBJ1-6	NA	NA	TRBV10-2	TGCGCCAGCAGTGATGGACAACTCCTGAATTCACCCCTCCACTTT	CASSDGQLLNSPLHF